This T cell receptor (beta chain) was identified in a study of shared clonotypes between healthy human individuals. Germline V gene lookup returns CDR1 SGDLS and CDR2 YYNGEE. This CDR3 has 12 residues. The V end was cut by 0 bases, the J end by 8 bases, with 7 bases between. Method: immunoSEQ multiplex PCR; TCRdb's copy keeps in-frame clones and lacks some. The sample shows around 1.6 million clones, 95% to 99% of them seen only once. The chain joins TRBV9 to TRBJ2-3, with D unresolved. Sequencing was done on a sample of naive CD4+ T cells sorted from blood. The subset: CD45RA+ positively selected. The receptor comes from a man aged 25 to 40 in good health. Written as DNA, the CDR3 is TGTGCCAGCAGCGTAGAGTGGGGTACGCAGTATTTT. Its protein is CASSVEWGTQYF.